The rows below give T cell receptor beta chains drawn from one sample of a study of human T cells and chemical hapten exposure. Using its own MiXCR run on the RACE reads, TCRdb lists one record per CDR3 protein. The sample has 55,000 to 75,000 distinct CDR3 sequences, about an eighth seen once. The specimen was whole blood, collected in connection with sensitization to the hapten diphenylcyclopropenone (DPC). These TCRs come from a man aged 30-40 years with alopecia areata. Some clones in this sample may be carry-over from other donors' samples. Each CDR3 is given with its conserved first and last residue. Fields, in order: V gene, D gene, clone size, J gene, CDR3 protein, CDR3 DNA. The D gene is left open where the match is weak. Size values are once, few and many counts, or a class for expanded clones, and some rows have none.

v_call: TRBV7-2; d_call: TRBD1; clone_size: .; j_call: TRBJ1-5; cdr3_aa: CASSLGQGYNQPQHF; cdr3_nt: TGTGCCAGCAGCTTAGGACAGGGATACAATCAGCCCCAGCATTTT
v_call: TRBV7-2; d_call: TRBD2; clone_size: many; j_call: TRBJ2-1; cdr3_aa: CASSSFGTTSYNEQFF; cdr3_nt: TGTGCCAGCAGCTCGTTTGGGACTACCTCCTACAATGAGCAGTTCTTC
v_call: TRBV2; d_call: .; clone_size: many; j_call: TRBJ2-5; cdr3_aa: CASIGGAETQYF; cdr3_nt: TGTGCCAGCATCGGGGGTGCGGAGACCCAGTACTTC
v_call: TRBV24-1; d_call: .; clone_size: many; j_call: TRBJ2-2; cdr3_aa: CATRGDGRGRATMFF; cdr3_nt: TGTGCCACCAGAGGGGACGGGCGAGGTCGCGCTACGATGTTTTTT
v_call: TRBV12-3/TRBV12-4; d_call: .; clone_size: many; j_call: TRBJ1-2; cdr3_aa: CASSFQGGGYTF; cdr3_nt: TGTGCCAGCAGTTTTCAGGGTGGTGGCTACACCTTC
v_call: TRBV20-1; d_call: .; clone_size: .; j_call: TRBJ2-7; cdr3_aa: CSARPSATYEQYF; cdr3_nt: TGCAGTGCTAGACCCAGCGCAACCTACGAGCAGTACTTC
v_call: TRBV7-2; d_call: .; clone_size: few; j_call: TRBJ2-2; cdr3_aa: CASSSRNTGELFF; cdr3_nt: TGTGCCAGCAGCTCGAGAAACACCGGGGAGCTGTTTTTT
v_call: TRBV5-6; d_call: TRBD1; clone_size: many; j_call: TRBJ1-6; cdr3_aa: CASSYGQDRSPLHF; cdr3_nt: TGTGCCAGCAGCTATGGACAGGATCGTTCACCCCTCCACTTT
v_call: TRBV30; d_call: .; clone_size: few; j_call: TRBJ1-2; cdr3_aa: CAWSPGDYGYTF; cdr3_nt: TGTGCCTGGAGTCCGGGAGACTATGGCTACACCTTC
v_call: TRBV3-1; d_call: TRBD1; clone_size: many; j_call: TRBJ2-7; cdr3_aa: CASSPRGTGIYEQYF; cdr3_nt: TGTGCCAGCAGCCCCCGGGGGACAGGGATCTACGAGCAGTACTTC
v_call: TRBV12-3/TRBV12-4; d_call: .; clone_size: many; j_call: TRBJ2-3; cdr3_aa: CASSPGVITDTQYF; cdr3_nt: TGTGCCAGCAGTCCGGGGGTCATCACAGATACGCAGTATTTT
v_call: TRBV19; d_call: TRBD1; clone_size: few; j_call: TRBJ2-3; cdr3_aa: CASNPQGATDTQYF; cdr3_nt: TGTGCCAGTAACCCCCAGGGGGCAACAGATACGCAGTATTTT
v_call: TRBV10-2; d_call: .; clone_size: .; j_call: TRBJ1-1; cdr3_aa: CASSEYVTAEAFF; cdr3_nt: TGCGCCAGCAGTGAGTATGTGACAGCTGAAGCTTTCTTT
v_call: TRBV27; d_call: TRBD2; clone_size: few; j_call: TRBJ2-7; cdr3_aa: CASSPYPGRGASYEQYF; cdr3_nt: TGTGCCAGCAGTCCCTACCCGGGGCGGGGGGCCTCCTACGAGCAGTACTTC
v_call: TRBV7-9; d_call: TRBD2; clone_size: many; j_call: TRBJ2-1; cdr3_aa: CASSLWLAGAYNEQFF; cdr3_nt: TGTGCCAGCAGCTTATGGTTGGCGGGGGCCTACAATGAGCAGTTCTTC
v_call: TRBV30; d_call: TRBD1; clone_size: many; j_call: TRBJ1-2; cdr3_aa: CAWSRQGALGYTF; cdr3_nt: TGTGCCTGGAGTCGCCAGGGGGCGCTGGGCTACACCTTC
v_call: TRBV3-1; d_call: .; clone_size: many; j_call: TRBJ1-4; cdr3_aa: CASSQINEKLFF; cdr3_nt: TGTGCCAGCAGCCAAATTAATGAAAAACTGTTTTTT
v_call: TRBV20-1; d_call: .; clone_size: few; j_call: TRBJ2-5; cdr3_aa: CSARTQRETQYF; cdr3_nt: TGCAGTGCTAGAACCCAGAGGGAGACCCAGTACTTC
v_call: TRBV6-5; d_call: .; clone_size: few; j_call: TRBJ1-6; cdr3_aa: CASSSAAGYNSPLHF; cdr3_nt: TGTGCCAGCAGTTCCGCCGCCGGGTATAATTCACCCCTCCACTTT
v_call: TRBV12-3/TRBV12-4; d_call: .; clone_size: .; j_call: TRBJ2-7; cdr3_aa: CASSLGAGSYEQYF; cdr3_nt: TGTGCCAGCAGTTTGGGGGCGGGGTCCTACGAGCAGTACTTC
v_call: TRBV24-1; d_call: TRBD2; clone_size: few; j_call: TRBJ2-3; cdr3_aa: CATSDPTRLAGGQSTDTQYF; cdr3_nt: TGTGCCACCAGTGACCCGACTCGACTAGCGGGGGGGCAAAGCACAGATACGCAGTATTTT
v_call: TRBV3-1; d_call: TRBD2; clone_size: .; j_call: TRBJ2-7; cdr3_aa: CASSQEASGRYEQYF; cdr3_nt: TGTGCCAGCAGCCAAGAGGCTAGCGGGAGATACGAGCAGTACTTC
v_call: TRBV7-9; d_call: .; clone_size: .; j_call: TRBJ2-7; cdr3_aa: CASSPGAGVDEQYF; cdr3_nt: TGTGCCAGCAGCCCGGGGGCAGGGGTCGACGAGCAGTACTTC
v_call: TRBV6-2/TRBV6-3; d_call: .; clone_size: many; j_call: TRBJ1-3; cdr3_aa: CASARTQEDTIYF; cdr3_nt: TGTGCCAGCGCCAGGACCCAAGAGGACACCATATATTTT
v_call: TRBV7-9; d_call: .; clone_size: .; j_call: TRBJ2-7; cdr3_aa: CASSLDREQYF; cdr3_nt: TGTGCCAGCAGCTTAGACCGCGAGCAGTACTTC
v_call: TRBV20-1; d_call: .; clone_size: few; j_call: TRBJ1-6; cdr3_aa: CSAGAGLTENSPLHF; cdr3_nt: TGCAGTGCCGGAGCGGGCCTCACGGAGAATTCACCCCTCCACTTT
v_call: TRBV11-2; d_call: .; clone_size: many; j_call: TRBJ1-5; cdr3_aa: CASSLDWGVGQPQHF; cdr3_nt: TGTGCCAGCAGCTTAGATTGGGGGGTAGGTCAGCCCCAGCATTTT
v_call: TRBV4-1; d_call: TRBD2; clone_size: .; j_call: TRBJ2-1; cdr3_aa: CASSQGLAGGLGNEQFF; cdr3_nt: TGCGCCAGCAGCCAAGGACTAGCGGGGGGGCTGGGCAATGAGCAGTTCTTC
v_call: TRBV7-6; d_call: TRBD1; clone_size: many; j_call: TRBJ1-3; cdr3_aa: CASSLGQGRSSGNTIYF; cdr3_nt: TGTGCCAGCAGCCTTGGACAGGGACGTAGCTCTGGAAACACCATATATTTT
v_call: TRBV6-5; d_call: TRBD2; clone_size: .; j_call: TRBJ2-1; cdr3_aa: CASRLAGGGYEQFF; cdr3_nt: TGTGCCAGCCGACTAGCGGGGGGGGGTTATGAGCAGTTCTTC
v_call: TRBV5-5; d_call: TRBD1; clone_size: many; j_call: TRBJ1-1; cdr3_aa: CASSLIPGQANTEAFF; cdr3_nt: TGTGCCAGCAGCTTAATACCGGGACAGGCGAACACTGAAGCTTTCTTT
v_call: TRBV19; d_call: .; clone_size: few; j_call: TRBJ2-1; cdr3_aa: CASSGPGASYNEQFF; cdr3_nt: TGTGCCAGTAGTGGTCCGGGGGCATCCTACAATGAGCAGTTCTTC
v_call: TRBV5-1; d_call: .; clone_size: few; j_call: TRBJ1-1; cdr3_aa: CASSPQGPGTEAFF; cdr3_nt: TGCGCCAGCAGCCCACAGGGACCTGGGACTGAAGCTTTCTTT
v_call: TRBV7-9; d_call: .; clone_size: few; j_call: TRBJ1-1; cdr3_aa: CASSPSRGVNTEAFF; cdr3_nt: TGTGCCAGCAGTCCCAGCCGGGGCGTGAACACTGAAGCTTTCTTT
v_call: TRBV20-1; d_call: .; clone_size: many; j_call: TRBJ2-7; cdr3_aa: CSAEYRVGEQYF; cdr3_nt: TGCAGTGCTGAATACAGGGTAGGAGAGCAGTACTTC
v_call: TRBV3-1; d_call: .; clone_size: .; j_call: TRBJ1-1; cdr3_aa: CASSRRDLNTEAFF; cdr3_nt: TGTGCCAGCTCCCGCAGGGACTTGAACACTGAAGCTTTCTTT
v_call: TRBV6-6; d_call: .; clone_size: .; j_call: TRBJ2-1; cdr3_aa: CASSYSESGYNEQFF; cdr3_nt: TGTGCCAGCAGTTACTCCGAGTCGGGCTACAATGAGCAGTTCTTC
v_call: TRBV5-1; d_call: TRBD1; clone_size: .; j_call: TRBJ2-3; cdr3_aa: CASSIGQGATDTQYF; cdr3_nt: TGCGCCAGCAGCATCGGACAGGGAGCAACAGATACGCAGTATTTT
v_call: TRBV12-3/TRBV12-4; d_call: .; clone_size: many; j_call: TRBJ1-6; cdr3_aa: CASSFSGSHNSPLHF; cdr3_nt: TGTGCCAGCAGTTTTTCAGGCAGCCATAATTCACCCCTCCACTTT
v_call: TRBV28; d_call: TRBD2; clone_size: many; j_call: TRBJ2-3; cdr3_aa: CASSSGGTDTQYF; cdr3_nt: TGTGCCAGCAGTTCGGGGGGGACAGATACGCAGTATTTT
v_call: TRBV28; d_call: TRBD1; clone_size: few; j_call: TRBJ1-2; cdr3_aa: CASSSGQGPHGYTF; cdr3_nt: TGTGCCAGCAGTTCCGGACAGGGACCCCATGGCTACACCTTC
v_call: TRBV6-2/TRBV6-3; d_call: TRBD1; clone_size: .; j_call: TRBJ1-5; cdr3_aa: CASSYSTGVSNQPQHF; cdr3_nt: TGTGCCAGCAGTTACTCCACAGGGGTGAGCAATCAGCCCCAGCATTTT
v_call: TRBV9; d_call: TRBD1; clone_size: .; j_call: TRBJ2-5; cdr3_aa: CASSLRGQGSFETQYF; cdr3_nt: TGTGCCAGCAGCTTACGGGGACAGGGTAGTTTCGAGACCCAGTACTTC
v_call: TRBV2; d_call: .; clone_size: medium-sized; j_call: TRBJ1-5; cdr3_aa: CASRRWDYSNQPQHF; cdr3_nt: TGTGCCAGTCGGAGGTGGGATTATAGCAATCAGCCCCAGCATTTT
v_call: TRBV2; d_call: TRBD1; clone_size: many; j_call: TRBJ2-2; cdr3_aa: CASSAQGAITGELFF; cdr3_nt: TGTGCCAGCAGTGCACAGGGGGCAATCACCGGGGAGCTGTTTTTT
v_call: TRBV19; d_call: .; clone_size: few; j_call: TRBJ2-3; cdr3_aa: CASTRFGRTDTQYF; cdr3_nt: TGTGCCAGTACCCGCTTCGGAAGGACAGATACGCAGTATTTT
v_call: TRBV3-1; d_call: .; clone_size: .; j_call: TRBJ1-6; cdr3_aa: CASSPRDGDSPLHF; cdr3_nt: TGTGCCAGCAGCCCGCGGGACGGGGATTCACCCCTCCACTTT
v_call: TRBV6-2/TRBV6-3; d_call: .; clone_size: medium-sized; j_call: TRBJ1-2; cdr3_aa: CASSYALDSYGYTF; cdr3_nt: TGTGCCAGCAGTTACGCCCTAGACAGCTATGGCTACACCTTC
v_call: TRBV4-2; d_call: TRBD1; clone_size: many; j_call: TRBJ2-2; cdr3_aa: CASSQDVQGASGELFF; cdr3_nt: TGTGCCAGCAGCCAAGATGTTCAGGGGGCTTCCGGGGAGCTGTTTTTT
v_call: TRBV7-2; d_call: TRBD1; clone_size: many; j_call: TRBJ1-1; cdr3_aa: CASSWDREKAFF; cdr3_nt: TGTGCCAGCAGTTGGGACAGGGAAAAAGCTTTCTTT
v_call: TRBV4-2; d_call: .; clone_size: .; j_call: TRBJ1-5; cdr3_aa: CASSQLSQGQPQHF; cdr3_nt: TGTGCCAGCAGCCAGTTGTCCCAAGGGCAGCCCCAGCATTTT
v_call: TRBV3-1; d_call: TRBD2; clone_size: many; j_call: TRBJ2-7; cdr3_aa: CASSQVGLAGEQYF; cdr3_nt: TGTGCCAGCAGCCAAGTAGGACTAGCGGGCGAGCAGTACTTC
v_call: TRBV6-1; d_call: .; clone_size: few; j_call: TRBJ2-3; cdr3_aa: CASSELGTHIGLTQYF; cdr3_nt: TGTGCCAGCAGTGAATTGGGGACCCACATTGGGCTAACGCAGTATTTT